The clone carrying this TCR beta chain was found a few times. Its antigen is unidentified. The sample's time point: newly diagnosed GD, antithyroid drugs for less than 3 months. After RNA was extracted from PBMCs, the TCR library was made from it. The record originates from a study of regulatory T cells in long-lasting Graves disease. Study-wide points: Lower TCR diversity characterized persistent Graves' patients relative to newly diagnosed patients. Only peripheral blood was studied, not thyroid tissue.

This CDR3 spans 12 amino acids. CDR1 is MNHNS and CDR2 is SASEGT in the germline V gene. V was trimmed by 6 bases and J by 7 bases, leaving 13 bases between them. Library construction for TCR beta used iRepertoire HTBI primers and Arm-PCR of CDR3 regions. MiXCR was run by TCRdb on the multiplex PCR reads, yielding one entry per CDR3 protein. The sample comprises hundreds of thousands of distinct CDR3 sequences, approximately 15% of which are singletons, and more than 15% rests with the top ten. The data were also submitted as part of a second study, on T cells in Graves' hyperthyroidism and ophthalmopathy. That study adds: Initially, a first-round RT-PCR of the TCR CDR3 employed the HTBI primer set.

This TCR was recovered from a woman aged 25 to 39 with Graves disease. Here the sequenced sample was peripheral blood mononuclear cells (PBMCs), taken at new diagnosis, from a patient treated with antithyroid drugs. V is TRBV6-1 and J is TRBJ2-7; D unresolved. The DNA of the CDR3 is TGTGCCAGCAGCCTACATCAGAGTGAGCAGTACTTC. As protein: CASSLHQSEQYF.